This T cell receptor beta chain was retrieved from a study of blood T cell repertoires in COVID-19. Study overall: Researchers got acute and convalescent COVID-19 samples from the United States, Italy and Spain. T cells, B-cell-depleted T cells, or PBMCs provided the cDNA or gDNA that served as material.

In its sample, this clone was seen a few times. Study processing details: Reference gene primer amplification gave nucleated cell count estimates. The method was immunoSEQ multiplex PCR; TCRdb's version includes in-frame clones alone and lacks a portion of them. The V and J calls and clone size were taken over from that table, and D and trimming were inferred from the DNA. The sample has about 110,000 clones, approximately 70% seen once; the top ten hold around 7.3%. Deletions cut 6 bases from V and 5 bases from J, with 10 bases between. The germline gives CDR1 MNHEY, CDR2 SMNVEV (reference sequence). This CDR3 is 12 amino acids long.

The sample comprised peripheral blood. The chain uses TRBV27 and TRBJ1-1; tentatively, D is TRBD1 (6 bases). The sequence derives from a woman aged 60-75 years with acute or convalescent COVID-19. The CDR3: CASRTGGTEAFF. The DNA of the CDR3 is TGTGCCAGCAGGACAGGTGGGACTGAAGCTTTCTTT.